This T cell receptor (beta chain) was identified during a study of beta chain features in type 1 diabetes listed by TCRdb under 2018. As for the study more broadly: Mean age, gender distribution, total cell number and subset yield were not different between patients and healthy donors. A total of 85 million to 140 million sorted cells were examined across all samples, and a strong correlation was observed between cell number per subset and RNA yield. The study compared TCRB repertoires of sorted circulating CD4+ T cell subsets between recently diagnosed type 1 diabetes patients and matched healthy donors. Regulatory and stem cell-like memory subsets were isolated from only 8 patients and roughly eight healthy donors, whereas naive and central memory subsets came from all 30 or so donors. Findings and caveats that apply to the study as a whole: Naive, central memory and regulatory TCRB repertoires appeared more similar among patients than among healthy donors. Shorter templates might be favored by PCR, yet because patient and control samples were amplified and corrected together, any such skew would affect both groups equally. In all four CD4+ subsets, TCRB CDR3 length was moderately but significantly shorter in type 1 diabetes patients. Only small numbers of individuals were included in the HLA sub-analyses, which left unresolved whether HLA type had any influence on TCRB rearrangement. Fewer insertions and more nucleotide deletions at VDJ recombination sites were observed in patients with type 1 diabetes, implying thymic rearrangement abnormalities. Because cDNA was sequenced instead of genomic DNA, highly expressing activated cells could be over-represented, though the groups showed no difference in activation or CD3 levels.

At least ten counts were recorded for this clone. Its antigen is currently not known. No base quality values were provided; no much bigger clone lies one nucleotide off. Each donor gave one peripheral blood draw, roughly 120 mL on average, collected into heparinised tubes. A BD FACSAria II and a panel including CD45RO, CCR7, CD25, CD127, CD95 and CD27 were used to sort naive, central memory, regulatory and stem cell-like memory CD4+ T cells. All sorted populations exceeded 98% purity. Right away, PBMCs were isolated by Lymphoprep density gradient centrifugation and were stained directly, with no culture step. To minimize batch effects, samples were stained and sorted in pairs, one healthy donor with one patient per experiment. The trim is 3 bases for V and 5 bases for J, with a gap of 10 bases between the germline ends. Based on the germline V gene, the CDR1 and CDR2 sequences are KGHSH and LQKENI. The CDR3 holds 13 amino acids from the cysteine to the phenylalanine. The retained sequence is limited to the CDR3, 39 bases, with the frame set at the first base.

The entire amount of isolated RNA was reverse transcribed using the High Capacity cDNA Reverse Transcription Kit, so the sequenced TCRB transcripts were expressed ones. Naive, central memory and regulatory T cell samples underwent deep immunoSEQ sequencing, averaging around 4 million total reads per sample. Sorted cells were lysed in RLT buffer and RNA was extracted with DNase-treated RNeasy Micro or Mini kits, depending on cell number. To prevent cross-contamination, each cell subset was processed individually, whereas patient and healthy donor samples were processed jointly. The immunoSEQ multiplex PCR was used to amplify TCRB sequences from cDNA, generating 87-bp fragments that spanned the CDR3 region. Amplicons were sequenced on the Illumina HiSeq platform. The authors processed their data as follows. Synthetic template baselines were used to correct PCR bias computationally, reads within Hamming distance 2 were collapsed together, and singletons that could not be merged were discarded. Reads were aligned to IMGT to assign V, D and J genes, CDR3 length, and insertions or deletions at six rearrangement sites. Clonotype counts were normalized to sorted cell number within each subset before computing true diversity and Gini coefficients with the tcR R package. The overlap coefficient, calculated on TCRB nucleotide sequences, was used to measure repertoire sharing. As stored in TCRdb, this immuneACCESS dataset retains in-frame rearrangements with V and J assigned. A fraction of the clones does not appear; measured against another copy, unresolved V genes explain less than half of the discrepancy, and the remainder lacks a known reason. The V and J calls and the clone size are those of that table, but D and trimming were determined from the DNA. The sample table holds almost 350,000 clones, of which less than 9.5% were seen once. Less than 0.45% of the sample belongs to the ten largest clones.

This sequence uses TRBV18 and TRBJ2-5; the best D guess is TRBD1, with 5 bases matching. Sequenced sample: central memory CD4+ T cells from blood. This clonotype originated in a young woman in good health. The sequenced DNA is TGTGCCAGCTCACCGCAGTCAGGGGAGACCCAGTACTTC. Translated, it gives CASSPQSGETQYF.